These 16 T cell receptor beta chains were all obtained from the same sample, sequenced in a study of shared clonotypes between healthy human individuals. Libraries were prepared by immunoSEQ multiplex PCR; TCRdb keeps only in-frame clonotypes and omits some of them. The sample lists some 1 million clones, 65% to 75% occurring once. Material for sequencing was memory CD4+ T cells sorted from blood. The subset was: CD45RA-negative fraction. The receptors derive from a man younger than 30 in good health.

This clone showed up just a few times. V usage is TRBV27 and J usage is TRBJ2-3; 11 bases map to TRBD2. V lost 5 bases and J lost 5; bases outside the gene matches: 6. CDR3 length equals 15 residues. CDR1 is MNHEY and CDR2 is SMNVEV in the germline V gene (reference sequence). CDR3 in DNA: TGTGCCAGCAGTCTTAGCGGGGGGGGCCAAGATACGCAGTATTTT. It codes for CASSLSGGGQDTQYF.

This rearrangement joins TRBV6-5 to TRBJ2-5, with 10 bases lining up with TRBD2. The trim removed 6 bases at V and 4 bases at J, leaving 2 bases unmatched. The CDR3 is 13 amino acids. Per germline, CDR1 MNHEY and CDR2 SVGAGI. CDR3 amino acids: CASSERGGETQYF. DNA for the CDR3: TGTGCCAGCAGCGAGCGGGGGGGAGAGACCCAGTACTTC.

V and J are TRBV7-2 and TRBJ1-5; D gene ambiguous. Germline CDR1 is SGHTA and CDR2 is FQGNSA. V lost 4 bases and J 5 bases, leaving 6 bases between the germline ends. The CDR3 runs to 12 residues. The CDR3 nucleotides are TGTGCCAGCAGCTCGCTTCATCAGCCCCAGCATTTT. This encodes CASSSLHQPQHF.

This clone was recorded once. The V gene is TRBV10-3, the J gene TRBJ2-5; D is unclear. CDR3 length: 11 amino acids. Germline V gene data show CDR1 as ENHRY and CDR2 as SYGVKD. Trimming stripped 8 bases from V and 2 bases from J, with 6 bases between. In DNA form, the CDR3 reads TGTGCCATCGCAGTTCAAGAGACCCAGTACTTC. It specifies CAIAVQETQYF.

This chain connects TRBV30 to TRBJ1-2; D is unresolved. This CDR3 region has 12 residues. V dropped 2 bases and J dropped 4 bases, with 8 bases sitting between them. CDR1 is GTSNPN, CDR2 SVGIG, per germline (reference sequence). CDR3 sequence: CAWSWAGYGYTF. The CDR3 DNA is TGTGCCTGGAGTTGGGCAGGCTATGGCTACACCTTC.

The chain links TRBV4-2 to TRBJ1-1; tentatively, D is TRBD1 (6 bases). V was trimmed by 3 bases and J by 1 base, leaving 9 bases between them. This CDR3 region has 14 residues. Germline values: CDR1 LGHNA, CDR2 YNFKEQ. CDR3 loop: CASSQGGANTEAFF. CDR3 nucleotide sequence: TGTGCCAGCAGCCAGGGGGGCGCGAACACTGAAGCTTTCTTT.

This chain connects TRBV27 to TRBJ2-3, with TRBD2 matching 11 bases. The CDR3 extends over 15 amino acids. After removal of 2 bases from V and 5 bases from J, the junction contained 3 bases not matched to a gene. Germline loops: CDR1 MNHEY, CDR2 SMNVEV (reference sequence). CDR3 in DNA: TGTGCCAGCAGTTTAACTAGCGGGAGTTTAGATACGCAGTATTTT. It is translated as CASSLTSGSLDTQYF.

The rearrangement uses TRBV13 and TRBJ2-3; the match to TRBD2 covers 8 bases. Germline trimming cut 1 base from V and 4 bases from J; bases unmatched to any gene: 7. There are 16 residues in the CDR3. Germline V lookup: CDR1 PRHDT, CDR2 FYEKMQ (reference sequence). The DNA for the CDR3 is TGTGCCAGCAGCTTAGAGGCGGGAGGATCGGCAGATACGCAGTATTTT. Its translation: CASSLEAGGSADTQYF. The complete variable domain, with remaining parts taken from reference TRBV13 and TRBJ2-3, reads AAGVIQSPRHLIKEKRETATLKCYPIPRHDTVYWYQQGPGQDPQFLISFYEKMQSDKGSIPDRFSAQQFSDYHSELNMSSLELGDSALYFCASSLEAGGSADTQYFGPGTRLTVL.

This CDR3 is CSARDLGEQYF. CDR3 DNA sequence: TGCAGTGCTAGAGATCTAGGTGAGCAGTACTTC. The chain joins TRBV20-1 to TRBJ2-7, with D unresolved. CDR3 length: 11 amino acids. V lost 0 bases and J 7 bases, leaving 7 bases between the germline ends. CDR1 is DFQATT and CDR2 is SNEGSKA in the germline V gene (reference sequence).

The rearrangement joins TRBV7-9 to TRBJ2-7, with D perhaps matching TRBD1 (6 bases). Germline CDR1 and CDR2: SEHNR and FQNEAQ (reference sequence). Trimming pared 4 bases from V and 9 bases from J, leaving 13 bases between. The CDR3 has 12 residues. The CDR3 loop is CASSSEGGWQYF. In DNA form, the CDR3 reads TGTGCCAGCAGCTCTGAAGGGGGTTGGCAGTACTTC. Combining the CDR3 with reference TRBV7-9 and TRBJ2-7 gives the whole variable domain DTGVSQNPRHKITKRGQNVTFRCDPISEHNRLYWYRQTLGQGPEFLTYFQNEAQLEKSRLLSDRFSAERPKGSFSTLEIQRTEQGDSAMYLCASSSEGGWQYFGPGTRLTVT.

In nucleotides, the CDR3 is TGTGCCAGCAGCGTAGACAGCCTTAGCAATCAGCCCCAGCATTTT. Its protein product is CASSVDSLSNQPQHF. The chain carries TRBV9 and TRBJ1-5, with D unclear. V was shortened by 0 bases and J by 0 bases, with 7 bases between the two germline ends. The CDR3 is 15 residues long. Looked up from germline, CDR1 is SGDLS and CDR2 is YYNGEE.

The rearrangement joins TRBV11-2 to TRBJ1-1, with TRBD1 matching 8 bases. Per germline, CDR1 SGHAT and CDR2 FQNNGV. J lost 0 bases, V lost 3 bases, and 6 bases had no gene match. The CDR3 totals 16 residues. CDR3 region: CASSFGQGKMNTEAFF. CDR3 in DNA: TGTGCCAGCAGCTTCGGACAGGGTAAGATGAACACTGAAGCTTTCTTT.

In the case of this clone: Within the sample, other DNA sequences also encode this same CDR3. The rearrangement links TRBV29-1 to TRBJ1-5; no firm D call. Between the trimmed V and J ends, which lost 0 bases and 7 bases, there was a span of 7 bases. CDR1 and CDR2 (germline): SQVTM, ANQGSEA. The CDR3 contains 12 residues. CDR3: CSVEDPGQPQHF. The CDR3 DNA reads TGCAGCGTTGAAGATCCCGGGCAGCCCCAGCATTTT.

The chain combines TRBV15 with TRBJ2-5; 9 nucleotides match TRBD2. J lost 5 bases, V lost 1 base, and 5 bases had no gene match. The V gene's germline CDR1 is LNHNV and CDR2 YYDKDF (reference sequence). The CDR3 has 15 amino acids. DNA for the CDR3: TGTGCCACCAGCAGAGTACTAGCGGGCGGGGAGACCCAGTACTTC. This codes for CATSRVLAGGETQYF.

The CDR3 reads CASSPRDGNTGELFF. The CDR3 bases are TGTGCCAGCTCACCACGGGACGGAAACACCGGGGAGCTGTTTTTT. V usage is TRBV18 and J usage is TRBJ2-2, with D perhaps TRBD1 or TRBD2 (5 bases each). V shed 1 base and J shed 2 bases, with 8 bases lying between them. Germline lookup yields CDR1 KGHSH and CDR2 LQKENI. The CDR3 is 15 amino acids. Drawing the rest from reference TRBV18 and TRBJ2-2, the complete variable domain is NAGVMQNPRHLVRRRGQEARLRCSPMKGHSHVYWYRQLPEEGLKFMVYLQKENIIDESGMPKERFSAEFPKEGPSILRIQQVVRGDSAAYFCASSPRDGNTGELFFGEGSRLTVL.

As concerns this clone: The same CDR3 can be traced to other DNA sequences in this sample. The V call is TRBV28, the J call TRBJ2-7; 7 bases align to TRBD1. Germline V lookup: CDR1 MDHEN, CDR2 SYDVKM. The junction had 5 bases not matched to a gene; V was cut back by 6 bases and J by 0 bases. The CDR3 has 14 residues. The CDR3 region is CASSRDSRSYEQYF. Written as DNA, the CDR3 is TGTGCCAGCAGCCGGGACAGTCGCTCCTACGAGCAGTACTTC.